Below, 12 T cell receptor beta chains from the same sample are listed, as sequenced in a study of CD4 T cells in relation to SARS-CoV-2 and coronaviruses (dated by TCRdb to about 2021). The receptor library was made with the immunoSEQ multiplex PCR assay. Held by TCRdb, this immuneACCESS table contains in-frame sequences only and omits some clones. Under half of the omission traces to an unresolved V gene where checked; the cause of the rest is unknown. The sample table contains under 20,000 clones; only one count was recorded for about 80% of them. The top ten clonotypes cover about 29% of the sample. CD4+ T cells from unexposed donors were collected before the COVID-19 pandemic (2011-2018). After around 11 days of culture, CD4+ T cells were isolated with the EasySep CD4+ T cell isolation kit. Their antigen targets remain unknown. Sequenced material: CD4+ T cells from PBMCs, cultured in vitro. All receptors come from a human donor in good health.

This clone was seen a few times. The chain joins TRBV24-1 to TRBJ1-1, with D tentatively TRBD1 (5 bases). Germline V gene data show CDR1 as KGHDR and CDR2 as SFDVKD. CDR3 size: 13 residues. V dropped 8 bases and J dropped 1 base, with 10 bases sitting between them. Here the CDR3 reads CATNGGRNTEAFF. DNA for the CDR3: TGTGCCACCAACGGGGGACGGAACACTGAAGCTTTCTTT.

The chain employs TRBV2 and TRBJ1-6, with TRBD1 identical over 7 bases. With V trimmed by 6 bases and J by 5 bases, 7 bases remained unmatched. Germline assignment: CDR1 SNHLY and CDR2 FYNNEI. The CDR3 is 15 residues long. The CDR3 is CASSLGGADNSPLHF. In nucleotides, the CDR3 is TGTGCCAGCAGCTTAGGGGGCGCGGATAATTCACCCCTCCACTTT.

The chain carries TRBV7-6 and TRBJ1-4; D might be TRBD1 (6 bases). This CDR3 has 15 amino acids. Germline CDR1 SGHVS, CDR2 FNYEAQ. Trimming removed 1 base from V and 5 bases from J, with 11 bases in between. The CDR3 nucleotides are TGTGCCAGCAGCTTAGTGGGGGGGCGGAATGAAAAACTGTTTTTT. Translation gives CASSLVGGRNEKLFF.

This chain connects TRBV28 to TRBJ2-6; 7 nucleotides agree with TRBD1. The CDR3 length is 16 residues. Germline lookup yields CDR1 MDHEN and CDR2 SYDVKM. The J segment lost 0 bases and the V segment lost 7 bases, leaving 6 bases of the junction unmatched. CDR3 sequence: CASNGQEISGANVLTF. The CDR3 DNA reads as TGTGCCAGCAATGGACAGGAGATCTCTGGGGCCAACGTCCTGACTTTC.

The chain uses TRBV20-1 and TRBJ1-2; no definite D call. The CDR3 consists of 10 residues. Germline V gives CDR1 DFQATT, CDR2 SNEGSKA (reference sequence). Trimming left V 5 bases short and J 7 bases short, with 8 bases between. CDR3 sequence reads: CSAAGGGYTF. The CDR3 nucleotides read TGCAGTGCTGCAGGCGGTGGCTACACCTTC.

The chain uses TRBV5-4 and TRBJ1-6, with a possible D match to TRBD1 (6 bases). This CDR3 is built from 14 residues. The germline V gene encodes CDR1 SGHNT and CDR2 YYREEE (reference sequence). With 4 bases removed from V and 8 bases from J, the gap between germline ends came to 13 bases. The CDR3 region is CASSNREGDSPLHF. CDR3 in DNA: TGTGCCAGCAGCAACAGGGAAGGGGATTCACCCCTCCACTTT.

The CDR3 here is CASSAGGVETQYF. CDR3 in DNA: TGCGCCAGCAGTGCGGGGGGCGTGGAGACCCAGTACTTC. V usage is TRBV10-1 and J usage is TRBJ2-5; D is perhaps TRBD2 (7 bases). V lost 4 bases, J lost 5 bases, and 11 bases lay in between. This CDR3 has 13 amino acids. Per the germline V gene, CDR1 is WNHNN and CDR2 is SYGVQD (reference sequence).

The chain has TRBV9 and TRBJ2-2; D might be TRBD1 or TRBD2, each matching 5 bases. V was shortened by 3 bases and J by 5 bases, with 17 bases between the two germline ends. CDR1 is SGDLS, CDR2 YYNGEE, per germline. CDR3 size: 16 residues. CDR3 sequence: CASSAATGAFTGELFF. The CDR3 bases are TGTGCCAGCAGCGCCGCTACCGGGGCATTTACCGGGGAGCTGTTTTTT.

This chain uses TRBV4-1 with TRBJ1-2; D unresolved. Germline values: CDR1 MGHRA, CDR2 YSYEKL. The CDR3 has 13 residues. V was shortened by 0 bases and J by 3 bases, with 5 bases between the two germline ends. The CDR3 protein is CASSQEGHYGYTF. The DNA of the CDR3 is TGCGCCAGCAGCCAAGAAGGACACTATGGCTACACCTTC.

The V and J genes are TRBV21-1 and TRBJ2-3. TRBV21-1 is a pseudogene locus. The CDR3 has 18 amino acids. The CDR3 is CASSKCMPPRRTTDTQYF. The DNA of the CDR3 is TGTGCCAGCAGCAAATGCATGCCCCCAAGACGCACCACAGATACGCAGTATTTT.

V usage is TRBV29-1 and J usage is TRBJ1-1, with a possible D match to TRBD1 (5 bases). Per the germline V gene, CDR1 is SQVTM and CDR2 is ANQGSEA. V was cut by 3 bases and J by 5 bases, with 13 bases left in between. The length of the CDR3 is 13 residues. The CDR3: CSVEPERGTEAFF. The CDR3 DNA reads as TGCAGCGTTGAGCCCGAGAGGGGTACTGAAGCTTTCTTT.

This clone was observed once. V is TRBV5-1 and J is TRBJ2-3, with D unresolved. V was pared by 4 bases and J by 0 bases, with 12 bases between. Germline V gene lookup returns CDR1 SGHRS and CDR2 YFSETQ. The CDR3 has 15 amino acids. As DNA, the CDR3 is TGCGCCAGCAGCCAAGCCCGGGCTAGCACAGATACGCAGTATTTT. Its translation: CASSQARASTDTQYF.